The 8 T cell receptor beta chains presented below share a single source sample, sequenced in a study of blood T cell repertoires in COVID-19. TCRdb's table, derived via immunoSEQ multiplex PCR, lists solely in-frame clones and lacks some. The table shows over 200,000 clones, with 85% to 90% occurring only once. Sequencing input: peripheral blood. The receptors were sampled from a woman aged 55-70 years with acute or convalescent COVID-19.

The CDR3 DNA reads TGTGCCAGTACTCCCGGGACAGGGGTCTACGAGCAGTACTTC. Its protein product is CASTPGTGVYEQYF. This rearrangement joins TRBV19 to TRBJ2-7, with 10 bases matching TRBD1. The CDR3 has 14 residues. Germline CDR1 and CDR2: LNHDA and SQIVND (reference sequence). The ends lost 7 bases at V and 3 bases at J; junction bases unmatched: 6.

In this sample, this clone turned up once. Here the CDR3 reads CASSSRLAETYEQYF. The DNA of the CDR3 is TGTGCCAGCTCATCCCGACTAGCGGAAACCTACGAGCAGTACTTC. This chain links TRBV18 with TRBJ2-7, with 9 bases that match TRBD2. The V gene's germline CDR1 is KGHSH and CDR2 LQKENI. After removal of 5 bases from V and 2 bases from J, the junction contained 7 bases not matched to a gene. The length of the CDR3 is 15 residues.

The rearrangement uses TRBV29-1 and TRBJ1-2; TRBD1 might be the D (5 bases). V was cut by 4 bases and J by 0 bases, with 9 bases left in between. The CDR3 totals 13 residues. CDR1 is SQVTM and CDR2 is ANQGSEA in the germline V gene. This CDR3 reads CSVAAGTNYGYTF. DNA for the CDR3: TGCAGCGTTGCGGCAGGGACTAACTATGGCTACACCTTC.

The chain joins TRBV19 to TRBJ2-5; 11 bases are shared with TRBD1. This CDR3 is built from 15 residues. V was clipped by 4 bases and J by 4 bases; unmatched bases: 5. Germline loops: CDR1 LNHDA, CDR2 SQIVND (reference sequence). Written as DNA, the CDR3 is TGTGCCAGTAGTACCGGGACAGGGGGTGGAGAGACCCAGTACTTC. Translation: CASSTGTGGGETQYF.

The gene calls are TRBV4-1 and TRBJ1-1, with a tentative D call TRBD1 (6 bases). The CDR3 has 14 residues. CDR1 and CDR2 from the germline V gene are MGHRA and YSYEKL. Trimming removed 7 bases from V and 1 base from J, with 13 bases in between. The CDR3, as DNA: TGCGCCAGCACCAGGGGACACCAGAACACTGAAGCTTTCTTT. Amino acid sequence: CASTRGHQNTEAFF.

The V call is TRBV7-2, the J call TRBJ2-1; 10 bases are shared with TRBD2. The CDR3 is 16 amino acids. Losses at the gene ends were 5 bases for V and 3 bases for J; bases not matched to a gene: 7. Germline values: CDR1 SGHTA, CDR2 FQGNSA. CDR3 nucleotide sequence: TGTGCCAGCAGCATAATAGCGGGAGGAAACTACAATGAGCAGTTCTTC. Its protein is CASSIIAGGNYNEQFF.

This sequence joins TRBV6-5 and TRBJ1-2; 9 nucleotides align to TRBD1. The V segment lost 6 bases and the J segment 7 bases; nucleotides outside the gene matches: 3. This CDR3 has 12 amino acids. Germline loops: CDR1 MNHEY, CDR2 SVGAGI. The CDR3 protein is CASSGTGIGYTF. The CDR3 bases are TGTGCCAGCAGCGGGACAGGGATTGGCTACACCTTC.

The V gene is TRBV30, the J gene TRBJ1-6; TRBD1 agrees at 8 bases. Germline V CDR1 and CDR2: GTSNPN, SVGIG (reference sequence). Trimming took 3 bases from V and 10 from J; bases not matched to a gene: 8. This CDR3 spans 14 amino acids. The CDR3 protein is CAWSLDRAGSPLHF. As DNA, the CDR3 is TGTGCCTGGAGCCTGGACAGGGCGGGATCACCCCTCCACTTT.